Sequencing of this T cell receptor beta chain was carried out in a study of blood T cell repertoires in COVID-19 (dated by TCRdb to 2020 to 2022). In terms of the full investigation: Collaborator samples came from the United States, Italy and Spain and covered acute and convalescent phases of COVID-19. The prospective study material was composed of cDNA or gDNA derived from T cells, B-cell-depleted T cells, or PBMCs. Where available, HLA class I and class II types were taken from metadata supplied by the sample provider and were not determined by assay-based typing. A freely available public database, intended as a resource for researchers studying the immune response to SARS-CoV-2, is where the repertoires were released. Samples were obtained from the ongoing ImmuneRACE study (first 160 participants) and from 1,254 subjects provided by 6 global collaborators. Nearly every sample came with metadata listing a de-identified subject ID, COVID-19 status, age in years and sex. Subjects who had been exposed to COVID-19, were actively infected with it, or had recovered from it provided the deeply sampled blood TCRbeta repertoires that made up the dataset.

Here is what the overall study found, with its caveats: The amount of clinical and demographic metadata varied by source and participant and was provided uncurated.

As concerns this clone: Its antigen is currently not known. Per-base qualities were not stored, and no clone one base away is much larger.

One collaborating source in Seattle enrolled patients while the patients were actively infected and followed the patients over time throughout the course of disease. Whole blood was collected in K2EDTA tubes by collaborating institutions according to the institutions' own protocols. For TCRbeta analysis, collaborator samples were shipped as frozen whole blood, as isolated PBMCs, or as DNA extracted from either sample type. TCRbeta CDR3 regions were amplified from genomic DNA by means of the immunoSEQ Assay, a bias-controlled multiplex PCR. As for how the authors treated the data: Within the assay, amplification of reference gene primers was used to estimate how many nucleated cells each sample contained. To quantify the absolute abundance of each unique TCRbeta CDR3 rearrangement, sequence reads were collapsed and filtered. For each sample, productive Simpson clonality was calculated as the square root of Simpson's diversity index across productive rearrangements. TCRdb limited this immuneACCESS table to in-frame rearrangements with V and J called. A share of clones is missing; checked studies link under half to unresolved V genes, and the rest is unexplained. The V and J calls and clone size are taken from that table; D and trimming were inferred from the DNA. Recorded for this sample are under 200,000 clones; 79% of them occurred a single time. Of the sample, around 8% is held by the ten largest clones.

The germline V gene gives CDR1 as MNHGY and CDR2 as SAAAGT. The CDR3 measures 14 amino acids from cysteine to phenylalanine. CDR3 DNA is the only sequence kept; it has 42 bases, read in frame from the first base. V is cut by 10 bases and J by 6 bases, and the space between the germline ends is 19 bases. The sequencing input was peripheral blood. The sequence came from a woman aged 60-75 years with COVID-19, enrolled during active disease. The rearranged segments are TRBV6-8 and TRBJ1-5; tentative D gene TRBD1, with 6 bases matching. The CDR3 in this case is CATPQGGISQPQHF. The DNA sequence reads TGTGCCACCCCACAGGGAGGGATTAGTCAGCCCCAGCATTTT.